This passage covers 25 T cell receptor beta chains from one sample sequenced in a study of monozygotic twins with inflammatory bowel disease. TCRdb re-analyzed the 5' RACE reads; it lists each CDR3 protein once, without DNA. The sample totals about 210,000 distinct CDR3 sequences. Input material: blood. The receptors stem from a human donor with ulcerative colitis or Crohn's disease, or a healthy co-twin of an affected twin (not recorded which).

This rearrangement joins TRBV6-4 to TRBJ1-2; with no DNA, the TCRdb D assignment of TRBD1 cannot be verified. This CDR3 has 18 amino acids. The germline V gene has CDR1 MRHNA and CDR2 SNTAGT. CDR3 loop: CASPPRGDRGSFNYGYTF.

CDR3 residues: CSAVRGSGNTIYF. The chain is built from TRBV20-1 and TRBJ1-3. This CDR3 comprises 13 residues. Germline-derived CDR1 and CDR2 are DFQATT and SNEGSKA (reference sequence).

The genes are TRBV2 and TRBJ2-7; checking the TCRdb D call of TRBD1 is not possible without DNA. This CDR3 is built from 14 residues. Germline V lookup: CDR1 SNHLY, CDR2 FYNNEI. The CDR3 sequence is CASSEGTGSYEQYF.

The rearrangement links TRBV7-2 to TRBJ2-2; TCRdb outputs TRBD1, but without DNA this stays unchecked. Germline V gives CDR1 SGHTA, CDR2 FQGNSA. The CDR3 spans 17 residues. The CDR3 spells CASSLLRGPGHTGVLFF.

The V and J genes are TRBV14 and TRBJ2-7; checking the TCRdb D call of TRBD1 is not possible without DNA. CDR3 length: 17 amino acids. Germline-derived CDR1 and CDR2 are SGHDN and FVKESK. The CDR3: CASSPPAQGEGTYEQYF.

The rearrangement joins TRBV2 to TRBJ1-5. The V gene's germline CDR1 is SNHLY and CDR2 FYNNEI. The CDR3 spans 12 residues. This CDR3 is CASSAENQPQHF.

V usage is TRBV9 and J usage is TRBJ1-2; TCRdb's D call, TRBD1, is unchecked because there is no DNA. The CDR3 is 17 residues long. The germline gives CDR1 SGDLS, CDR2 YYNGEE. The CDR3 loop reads CASSVGGWADRGDGYTF. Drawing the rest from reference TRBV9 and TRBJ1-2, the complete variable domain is DSGVTQTPKHLITATGQRVTLRCSPRSGDLSVYWYQQSLDQGLQFLIQYYNGEERAKGNILERFSAQQFPDLHSELNLSSLELGDSALYFCASSVGGWADRGDGYTFGSGTRLTVV.

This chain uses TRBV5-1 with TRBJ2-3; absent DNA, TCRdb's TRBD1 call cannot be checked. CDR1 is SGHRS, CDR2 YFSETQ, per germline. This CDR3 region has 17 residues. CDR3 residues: CASSLAGTVPLGDTQYF.

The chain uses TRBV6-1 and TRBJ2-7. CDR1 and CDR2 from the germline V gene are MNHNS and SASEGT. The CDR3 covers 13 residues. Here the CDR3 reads CASSEESAFEQYF.

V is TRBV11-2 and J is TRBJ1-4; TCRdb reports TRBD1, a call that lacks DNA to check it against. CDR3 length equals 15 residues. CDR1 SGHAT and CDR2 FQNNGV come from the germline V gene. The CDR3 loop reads CASSSPDRTAEKLFF. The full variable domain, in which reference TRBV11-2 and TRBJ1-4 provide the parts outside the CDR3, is EAGVAQSPRYKIIEKRQSVAFWCNPISGHATLYWYQQILGQGPKLLIQFQNNGVVDDSQLPKDRFSAERLKGVDSTLKIQPAKLEDSAVYLCASSSPDRTAEKLFFGSGTQLSVL.

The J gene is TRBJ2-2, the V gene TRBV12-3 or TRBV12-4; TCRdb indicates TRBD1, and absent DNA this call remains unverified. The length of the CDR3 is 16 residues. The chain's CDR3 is CASSLYGTGLTGELFF.

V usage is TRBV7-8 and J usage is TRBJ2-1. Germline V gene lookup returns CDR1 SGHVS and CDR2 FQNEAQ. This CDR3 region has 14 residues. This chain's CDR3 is CASSFAVGYNEQFF.

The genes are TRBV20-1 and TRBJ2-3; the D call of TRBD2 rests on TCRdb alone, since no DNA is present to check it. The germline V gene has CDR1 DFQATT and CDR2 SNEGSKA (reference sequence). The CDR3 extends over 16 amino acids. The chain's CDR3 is CSARGTSGTSTDTQYF.

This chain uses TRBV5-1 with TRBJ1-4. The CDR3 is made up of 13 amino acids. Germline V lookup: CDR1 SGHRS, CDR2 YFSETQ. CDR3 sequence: CASSLATNEKLFF.

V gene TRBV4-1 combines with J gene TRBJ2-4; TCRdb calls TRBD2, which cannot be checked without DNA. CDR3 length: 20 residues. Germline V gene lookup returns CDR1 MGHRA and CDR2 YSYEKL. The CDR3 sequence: CASSQDPAGRASGAKNIQYF.

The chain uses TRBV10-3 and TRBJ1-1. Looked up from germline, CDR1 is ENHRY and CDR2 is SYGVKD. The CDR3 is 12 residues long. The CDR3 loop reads CASAGPNTEAFF.

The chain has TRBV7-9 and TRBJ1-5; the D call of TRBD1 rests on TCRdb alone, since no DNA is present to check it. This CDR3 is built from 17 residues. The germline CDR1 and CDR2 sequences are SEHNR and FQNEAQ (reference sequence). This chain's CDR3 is CASSLHTGTNFNQPQHF.

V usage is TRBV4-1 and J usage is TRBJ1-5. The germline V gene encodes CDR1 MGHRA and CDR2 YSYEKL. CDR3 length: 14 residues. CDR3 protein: CASRDPTGNQPQHF.

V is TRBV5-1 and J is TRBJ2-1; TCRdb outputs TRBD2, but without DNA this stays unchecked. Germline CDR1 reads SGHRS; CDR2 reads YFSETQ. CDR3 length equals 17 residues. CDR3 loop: CASSLLFSGGSYNEQFF.

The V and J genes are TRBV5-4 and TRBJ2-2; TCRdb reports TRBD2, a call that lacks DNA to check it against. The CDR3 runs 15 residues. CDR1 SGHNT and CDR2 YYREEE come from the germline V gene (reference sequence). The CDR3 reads CASSGGGDFTGELFF.

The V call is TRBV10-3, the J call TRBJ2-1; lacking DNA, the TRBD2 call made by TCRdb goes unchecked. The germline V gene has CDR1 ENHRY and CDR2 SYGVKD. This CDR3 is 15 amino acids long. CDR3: CAISPAAGGRNEQFF.

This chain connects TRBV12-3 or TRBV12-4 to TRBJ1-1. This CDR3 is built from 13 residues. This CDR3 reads CASSFWENTEAFF.

The CDR3 region is CASRSLDTTNEKLFF. This sequence joins TRBV4-2 and TRBJ1-4. CDR1 and CDR2 (germline): LGHNA, YNFKEQ. The CDR3 is 15 residues long.

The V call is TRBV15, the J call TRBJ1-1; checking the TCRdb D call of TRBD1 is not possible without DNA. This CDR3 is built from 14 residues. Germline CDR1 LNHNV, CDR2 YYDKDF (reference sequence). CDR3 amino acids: CATSDRGMNTEAFF. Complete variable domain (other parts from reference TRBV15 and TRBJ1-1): DAMVIQNPRYQVTQFGKPVTLSCSQTLNHNVMYWYQQKSSQAPKLLFHYYDKDFNNEADTPDNFQSRRPNTSFCFLDIRSPGLGDTAMYLCATSDRGMNTEAFFGQGTRLTVV.

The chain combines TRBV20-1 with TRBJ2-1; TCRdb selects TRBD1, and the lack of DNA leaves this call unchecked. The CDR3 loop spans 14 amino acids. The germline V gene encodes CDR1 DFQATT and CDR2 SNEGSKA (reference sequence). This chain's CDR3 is CSARDLDTYNEQFF.